The clone carrying this T cell receptor beta chain was seen once. This entry is derived from a study of blood T cell repertoires in COVID-19. About the study: The study drew acute and convalescent COVID-19 samples from the United States, Italy and Spain. The analysed material was cDNA or gDNA that came from T cells, B-cell-depleted T cells, or PBMCs.

V lost 6 bases and J 4 bases, leaving 12 bases between the germline ends. Germline V lookup: CDR1 SEHNR, CDR2 FQNEAQ (reference sequence). The CDR3 spans 13 residues. Per the original methods: Amplifying reference gene primers gave estimates of nucleated cell counts. Clones were sequenced by immunoSEQ multiplex PCR, and TCRdb holds only the in-frame ones, with some missing. The V and J calls and clone size come from that table; D and trimming were worked out from the DNA. The sample shows under 200,000 clones, 70% to 90% of them seen only once. The receptor comes from a woman aged 70 to 79 with acute or convalescent COVID-19. V is TRBV7-9 and J is TRBJ1-2, with D possibly TRBD1 on 5 matching bases. The specimen sequenced was peripheral blood. CDR3: CASRPTAPYGYTF. DNA for the CDR3: TGTGCCAGCAGACCGACAGCCCCCTATGGCTACACCTTC.